This T cell receptor (beta chain) was profiled in a study of cytomegalovirus exposure and HLA in healthy donors. As regards this clone: Antigen: not known.

The CDR3 sequence is 15 residues long. Trimming took off 7 bases at V and 0 bases at J, with 16 bases between the two ends. Per germline, CDR1 MDHEN and CDR2 SYDVKM. The primer mix had 60 Vbeta and 13 Jbeta primers. TCRdb's copy holds only in-frame clones and misses some; the assay was immunoSEQ multiplex PCR. The data contain around 130,000 clones, roughly three quarters of them seen just once; the ten biggest clones take up approximately 0.94%. Study-wide findings and caveats: It has been reported that TCR beta sequences accurately predicted the HLA-A and HLA-B alleles of most subjects.

The origin of this receptor is a woman aged 60-75 years in good health and CMV-seronegative. V and J are TRBV28 and TRBJ2-7, with D perhaps TRBD2 (5 bases). The sequenced material came from PBMCs. The CDR3 sequence is CASTLNGGSSYEQYF. The CDR3 DNA is TGTGCCAGCACCCTAAACGGTGGGAGCTCCTACGAGCAGTACTTC. The full variable domain, rest sourced from reference TRBV28 and TRBJ2-7, is DVKVTQSSRYLVKRTGEKVFLECVQDMDHENMFWYRQDPGLGLRLIYFSYDVKMKEKGDIPEGYSVSREKKERFSLILESASTNQTSMYLCASTLNGGSSYEQYFGPGTRLTVT.